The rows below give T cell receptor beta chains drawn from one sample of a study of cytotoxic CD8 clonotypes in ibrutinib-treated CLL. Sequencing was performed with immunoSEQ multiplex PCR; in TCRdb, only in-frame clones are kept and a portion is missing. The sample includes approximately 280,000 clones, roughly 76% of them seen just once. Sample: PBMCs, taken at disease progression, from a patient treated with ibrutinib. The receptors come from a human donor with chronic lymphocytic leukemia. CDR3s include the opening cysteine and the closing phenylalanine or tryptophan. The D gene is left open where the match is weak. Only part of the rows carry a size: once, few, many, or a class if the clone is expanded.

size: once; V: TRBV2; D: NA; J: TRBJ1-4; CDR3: CASSEDMARGEKLFF; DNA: TGTGCCAGCAGTGAAGATATGGCTCGGGGTGAAAAACTGTTTTTT
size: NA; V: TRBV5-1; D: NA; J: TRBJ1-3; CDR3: CASSLGRTSGNTIYF; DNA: TGCGCCAGCAGCTTAGGACGGACCTCTGGAAACACCATATATTTT
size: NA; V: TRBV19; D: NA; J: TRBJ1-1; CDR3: CASSLPGLSSSTEAFF; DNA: TGTGCCAGTAGCCTCCCGGGACTCTCCTCCTCCACTGAAGCTTTCTTT
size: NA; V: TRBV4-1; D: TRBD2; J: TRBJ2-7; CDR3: CASSQVISGISSYEQYF; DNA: TGCGCCAGCAGCCAAGTGATTAGCGGGATCTCCTCCTACGAGCAGTACTTC
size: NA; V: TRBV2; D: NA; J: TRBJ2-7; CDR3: CASSDLGLYEQYF; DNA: TGTGCCAGCAGTGATCTGGGGCTCTACGAGCAGTACTTC
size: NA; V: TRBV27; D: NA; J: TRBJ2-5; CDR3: CASSLGLETQYF; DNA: TGTGCCAGCAGTTTAGGACTAGAGACCCAGTACTTC
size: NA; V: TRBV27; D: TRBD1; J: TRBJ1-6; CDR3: CASSLSTTGSPLHF; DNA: TGTGCCAGCAGTTTATCGACGACAGGGTCACCCCTCCACTTT
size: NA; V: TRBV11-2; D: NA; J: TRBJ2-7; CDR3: CASSQGGTAYEQYF; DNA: TGTGCCAGCAGCCAAGGAGGGACAGCCTACGAGCAGTACTTC
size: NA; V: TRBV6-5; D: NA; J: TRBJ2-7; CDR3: CASSPNYEQYF; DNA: TGTGCCAGCAGCCCAAACTACGAGCAGTACTTC
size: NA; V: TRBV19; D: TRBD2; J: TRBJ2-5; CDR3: CASSRRTVQRDRETQYF; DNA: TGTGCCAGTAGCCGCAGGACGGTACAGCGGGATCGGGAGACCCAGTACTTC
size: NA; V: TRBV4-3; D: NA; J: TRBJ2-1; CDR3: CASSQDRGVLTEQFF; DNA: TGCGCCAGCAGCCAAGATCGCGGCGTGCTAACTGAGCAGTTCTTC
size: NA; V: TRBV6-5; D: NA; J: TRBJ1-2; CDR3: CASSSRLGRRGYTF; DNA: TGTGCCAGCAGTTCCCGTTTGGGGCGGCGTGGCTACACCTTC
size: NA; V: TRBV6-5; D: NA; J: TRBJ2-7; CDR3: CASSYGSPYEQYF; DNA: TGTGCCAGCAGTTACGGGTCACCCTACGAGCAGTACTTC
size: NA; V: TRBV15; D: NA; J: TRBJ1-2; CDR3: CATSRDAGGLANYGYTF; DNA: TGTGCCACCAGCAGAGATGCGGGGGGATTGGCTAACTATGGCTACACCTTC